This record concerns one TCR beta chain sequence. This record belongs to a study of T cell changes during pregnancy in multiple sclerosis. TCRdb's copy holds only in-frame clones and misses some; the assay was immunoSEQ multiplex PCR. Counted here are approximately 110,000 clones, approximately 90% occurring once; the ten biggest clones make up less than 2%. Trimming removed 3 bases at V and 5 bases at J, with 9 bases between. Germline-derived CDR1 and CDR2 are MNHEY and SMNVEV (reference sequence). This CDR3 comprises 13 residues. The sequenced sample was peripheral blood, obtained in the third trimester of pregnancy. This TCR was recovered from a female donor with multiple sclerosis, enrolled in a pregnancy study. The rearrangement links TRBV27 to TRBJ2-3; perhaps TRBD2 as D (5 bases). This chain's CDR3 is CASSLFRGDTQYF. Here the CDR3 DNA reads TGTGCCAGCAGTTTGTTTCGGGGAGATACGCAGTATTTT.